This T cell receptor beta chain originates from a study of T-cell reconstitution after alpha-beta-depleted transplantation in children. Unique molecular identifiers tagged the TCRbeta library. TCRdb used MiXCR to reprocess the PCR reads, holding one entry per CDR3 protein. The sample carries about 980,000 distinct CDR3 sequences, about 30% recorded once. In this sample, this clonotype turned up a few times. Its antigen is as yet unknown. The CDR3 extends over 14 amino acids. Germline V CDR1 and CDR2: SGHTA, FQGNSA. Unmatched junction bases numbered 5, after V lost 5 bases and J lost 1 base. Study-wide points: Newly made T cells mostly supplied T-cell counts and diversity one year after transplant. About two months after transplant, alpha-beta T cells reportedly came from several hundred expanded graft clones. The origin of high day-60 TCRbeta diversity in some patients lay in surviving recipient T cells and thymic progenitors.

The specimen was PBMCs, mostly from graft donor cells, collected 360 days after TCRalphabeta/CD19-depleted stem cell transplant. This receptor was taken from a boy in the first two years of life who had a stem cell transplant for SCID, so the T cells may come from the graft donor. The rearrangement joins TRBV7-2 to TRBJ2-7; 7 bases are shared with TRBD2. This CDR3 reads CASSRVGGSYEQYF. CDR3 nucleotide sequence: TGTGCCAGCAGCCGCGTGGGGGGGTCCTACGAGCAGTACTTC.